The 31 T cell receptor beta chains presented below share a single source sample, sequenced in a study of blood T cell repertoires in COVID-19. Data came from immunoSEQ multiplex PCR; TCRdb stores just in-frame clones and leaves some out. The table lists under 200,000 clones, 70% to 90% of them singletons, with roughly 8% in the top ten. The sample comprised peripheral blood. These receptors were taken from a man in his forties who had recovered from COVID-19.

The chain carries TRBV6-5 and TRBJ1-2; tentative D call: TRBD1 (6 bases). CDR3 size: 14 residues. Between the trimmed V and J ends, which lost 2 bases and 5 bases, there was a span of 12 bases. Germline CDR1 is MNHEY and CDR2 is SVGAGI. CDR3 in DNA: TGTGCCAGCAGTTACCTAGGGCAGGGGTATGGCTACACCTTC. This translates into CASSYLGQGYGYTF.

This chain uses TRBV5-8 with TRBJ1-6; D not certain. The germline V gene encodes CDR1 SGHTS and CDR2 YDEGEE. The CDR3 is made up of 14 amino acids. Trimming removed 0 bases from V and 7 bases from J, with 8 bases in between. DNA of the CDR3: TGTGCCAGCAGCTTGGACAAAGCGAATTCACCCCTCCACTTT. As protein: CASSLDKANSPLHF.

V and J are TRBV18 and TRBJ1-1; possibly TRBD1 for D (6 bases). V was cut by 3 bases and J by 3 bases, with 14 bases left in between. This CDR3 has 15 amino acids. Germline V lookup: CDR1 KGHSH, CDR2 LQKENI. In DNA, the CDR3 is TGTGCCAGCTCACCTCAACAGGGATTGGACACTGAAGCTTTCTTT. It encodes CASSPQQGLDTEAFF. Together with reference TRBV18 and TRBJ1-1, the CDR3 gives the full variable domain: NAGVMQNPRHLVRRRGQEARLRCSPMKGHSHVYWYRQLPEEGLKFMVYLQKENIIDESGMPKERFSAEFPKEGPSILRIQQVVRGDSAAYFCASSPQQGLDTEAFFGQGTRLTVV.

In its sample, this clone was seen many times. This chain joins TRBV6-6 and TRBJ1-5; 10 positions agree with TRBD1. CDR1 and CDR2 (germline): MNHNY, SVGAGI (reference sequence). Trimming took 8 bases from V and 0 from J; bases not matched to a gene: 4. The CDR3 has 15 amino acids. The CDR3 reads CASQGQGFSNQPQHF. The CDR3 DNA sequence: TGTGCCAGCCAGGGACAGGGGTTTAGCAATCAGCCCCAGCATTTT.

This clone was detected once. V and J are TRBV6-5 and TRBJ2-3; TRBD2 might be the D (5 bases). There are 16 residues in the CDR3. V was trimmed by 2 bases and J by 2 bases, leaving 14 bases between them. Looked up from germline, CDR1 is MNHEY and CDR2 is SVGAGI. CDR3 loop: CASSYAARGNTDTQYF. The CDR3 bases are TGTGCCAGCAGTTACGCGGCCCGGGGAAACACAGATACGCAGTATTTT.

The rearrangement joins TRBV25-1 to TRBJ2-2, with D maybe TRBD1 (6 bases). Germline V gene lookup returns CDR1 MGHDK and CDR2 SYGVNS. The CDR3 is 16 residues long. The germline V and J ends were trimmed by 6 bases and 4 bases, with 18 bases remaining between them. The CDR3 sequence: CASSQTGLVGTGELFF. The CDR3 DNA reads as TGTGCCAGCAGCCAGACAGGCCTAGTGGGCACCGGGGAGCTGTTTTTT.

The genes are TRBV12-5 and TRBJ2-5, with TRBD1 matching over 10 bases. CDR1 and CDR2 (germline): LGHNT, FRNRAP. The junction had 7 bases not matched to a gene; V was cut back by 6 bases and J by 3 bases. There are 15 residues in the CDR3. The CDR3 nucleotides read TGTGCTAGTGGAATCGGGACAGGGGCGAAAGAGACCCAGTACTTC. Its translation is CASGIGTGAKETQYF.

The genes are TRBV10-2 and TRBJ1-6, with D unresolved. Germline CDR1 WSHSY, CDR2 SAAADI. The V and J ends lost 4 bases and 7 bases respectively, with 8 bases between them. The CDR3 is made up of 13 amino acids. The CDR3 spells CASSGQKNSPLHF. Here the CDR3 DNA reads TGCGCCAGCAGTGGTCAGAAGAATTCACCCCTCCACTTT.

The CDR3 DNA follows: TGCGCCAGCAGCCAAGGTTTCGGACTAGCGCATGGAGATACGCAGTATTTT. It specifies CASSQGFGLAHGDTQYF. The gene calls are TRBV4-1 and TRBJ2-3; 9 bases agree with TRBD2. J was trimmed by 5 bases and V by 1 base; bases with no gene match: 10. Germline V gene lookup returns CDR1 MGHRA and CDR2 YSYEKL. This CDR3 region has 17 residues.

The V call is TRBV18, the J call TRBJ2-7; D is ambiguous. Germline V CDR1 and CDR2: KGHSH, LQKENI. CDR3 length: 17 amino acids. V was pared by 2 bases and J by 4 bases, with 21 bases between. CDR3 protein: CASSPDLLAIPLYEQYF. The CDR3 DNA is TGTGCCAGCTCACCAGACTTATTGGCGATACCGTTATACGAGCAGTACTTC.

CDR3 coding DNA: TGCAGCGTGGCCCCGGGGGTAGCGGACTACAATGAGCAGTTCTTC. It specifies CSVAPGVADYNEQFF. The rearrangement joins TRBV29-1 to TRBJ2-1; maybe TRBD2 (6 bases). The CDR3 consists of 15 residues. V was cut by 6 bases and J by 3 bases, with 18 bases left in between. Per the germline V gene, CDR1 is SQVTM and CDR2 is ANQGSEA.

The chain recombines TRBV3-1 (or the pseudogene TRBV3-2) with TRBJ1-2, with a possible D match to TRBD1 (5 bases). Germline lookup yields CDR1 LGHDT and CDR2 YNNKEL (reference sequence). Trimming removed 3 bases from V and 5 bases from J, with 10 bases in between. The CDR3 covers 13 residues. CDR3 nucleotides: TGTGCCAGCAGCCACCTGACAGTGTATGGCTACACCTTC. Residues: CASSHLTVYGYTF.

This chain uses TRBV20-1 with TRBJ1-5; no reliable D call. Trimming stripped 3 bases from V and 0 bases from J, with 9 bases between. CDR3 size: 14 residues. CDR1 and CDR2 (germline): DFQATT, SNEGSKA (reference sequence). In DNA form, the CDR3 reads TGCAGTGCTAGTCCGGGATATAGCAATCAGCCCCAGCATTTT. Its translation: CSASPGYSNQPQHF.

This rearrangement joins TRBV6-5 to TRBJ1-1; D ambiguous. Germline-derived CDR1 and CDR2 are MNHEY and SVGAGI. V lost 0 bases to trimming and J lost 7 bases, with 12 bases between them. This CDR3 is built from 14 residues. CDR3 amino acids: CASSYSFQRNEAFF. The CDR3 DNA follows: TGTGCCAGCAGTTACTCTTTTCAGCGGAATGAAGCTTTCTTT.

The chain uses TRBV10-3 and TRBJ2-1, with D possibly TRBD2 on 6 matching bases. The CDR3 has 15 residues. Trimming pared 1 base from V and 8 bases from J, leaving 15 bases between. Per the germline V gene, CDR1 is ENHRY and CDR2 is SYGVKD. The CDR3 reads CAISELRGELDEQFF. The CDR3 DNA reads TGTGCCATCAGTGAGTTGCGGGGTGAACTCGATGAGCAGTTCTTC.

This clone was seen once. The CDR3, as DNA: TGTGCCACTCAGACTAGCGGGGTCTACGAGCAGTACTTC. This sequence encodes CATQTSGVYEQYF. The rearrangement links TRBV2 to TRBJ2-7; 11 nucleotides agree with TRBD2. CDR1 is SNHLY and CDR2 is FYNNEI in the germline V gene. V was pared by 10 bases and J by 3 bases, with 5 bases of the junction left unmatched. CDR3 length: 13 residues.

J is TRBJ2-1 and V is TRBV11-3; TRBD1 agrees at 7 bases. The germline gives CDR1 SGHNT, CDR2 YENEEA. The CDR3 totals 14 residues. The junction had 7 bases not matched to a gene; V was cut back by 4 bases and J by 7 bases. This CDR3 reads CASSSNRGRNEQFF. The CDR3 DNA follows: TGTGCCAGCAGCTCGAACAGGGGTAGGAATGAGCAGTTCTTC.

This sequence joins TRBV7-9 and TRBJ1-6; perhaps TRBD1 as D (6 bases). Germline V gene lookup returns CDR1 SEHNR and CDR2 FQNEAQ (reference sequence). The CDR3 consists of 15 residues. V lost 5 bases, J lost 5 bases, and 13 bases lay in between. CDR3 residues: CASSKQGGDNSPLHF. CDR3 nucleotides: TGTGCCAGCAGCAAACAGGGTGGAGATAATTCACCCCTCCACTTT.

This chain uses TRBV24-1 with TRBJ1-5; possible D gene TRBD1, 5 bases. V was clipped by 6 bases and J by 5 bases, with 13 bases between them. The CDR3 is 14 residues long. Germline CDR1 KGHDR, CDR2 SFDVKD. The CDR3 sequence is CATSSTDKDQPQHF. CDR3 nucleotides: TGTGCCACCAGTTCAACGGACAAAGATCAGCCCCAGCATTTT.

The chain recombines TRBV21-1 with TRBJ2-1; TRBD1 reflects the table's D call only, with no check against the DNA. TRBV21-1 is shown as a pseudogene. CDR3 length: 17 residues. The CDR3 bases are TGTGCCAGCAGCGTGTCTAGGCGGGTCCAGGGGAACAATGAGCAGTTCTTC. It codes for CASSVSRRVQGNNEQFF.

The chain joins TRBV11-3 to TRBJ2-1, with 7 nucleotides matching TRBD1. Germline V CDR1 and CDR2: SGHNT, YENEEA. V dropped 2 bases and J dropped 2; count of bases not matched to a gene: 3. This CDR3 comprises 15 residues. CDR3 nucleotide sequence: TGTGCCAGCAGCTTAACAGGGGCCACCTACAATGAGCAGTTCTTC. Translating gives CASSLTGATYNEQFF.

This clone came up once. CDR3 in amino acids: CASSFQASSYEQYF. The DNA of the CDR3 is TGTGCCAGCAGCTTCCAGGCAAGCTCCTACGAGCAGTACTTC. The V call is TRBV11-1, the J call TRBJ2-7, with D uncertain. The ends were cut back, 3 bases at V and 0 bases at J, with 9 bases in the middle. The V gene's germline CDR1 is SGHAT and CDR2 FQDESV (reference sequence). The length of the CDR3 is 14 residues. The full variable domain, completed using reference TRBV11-1 and TRBJ2-7, is EAEVAQSPRYKITEKSQAVAFWCDPISGHATLYWYRQILGQGPELLVQFQDESVVDDSQLPKDRFSAERLKGVDSTLKIQPAELGDSAMYLCASSFQASSYEQYFGPGTRLTVT.

The J gene is TRBJ1-2, the V gene TRBV7-2, with D unresolved. Germline values: CDR1 SGHTA, CDR2 FQGNSA. V shed 2 bases and J shed 6 bases, with 10 bases lying between them. The CDR3 sequence is 13 residues long. The DNA for the CDR3 is TGTGCCAGCAGCTTATTGGAGAGAAATGGCTACACCTTC. This sequence encodes CASSLLERNGYTF.

The rearrangement links TRBV29-1 to TRBJ2-5, with TRBD2 matching over 7 bases. V shed 2 bases, J shed 2 bases, and the junction held 2 bases outside the gene matches. The germline gives CDR1 SQVTM, CDR2 ANQGSEA. This CDR3 has 13 residues. Written as DNA, the CDR3 is TGCAGCGTTGAACGGGGGGATCAAGAGACCCAGTACTTC. It specifies CSVERGDQETQYF.

CDR3 nucleotides: TGTGCCAGCAGCTGGGGGCCGGGAAACATTCAGTACTTC. Translated: CASSWGPGNIQYF. This chain joins TRBV6-5 and TRBJ2-4, with D possibly matching TRBD1 (6 bases). The CDR3 is 13 amino acids. The V end lost 6 bases, the J end lost 6 bases, and 12 bases lay between the germline ends. The germline gives CDR1 MNHEY, CDR2 SVGAGI.

This chain links TRBV11-1 with TRBJ2-3, with D perhaps TRBD2 (6 bases). V gave up 0 bases and J gave up 3 bases, with 13 bases separating them. CDR3 size: 16 residues. Germline lookup yields CDR1 SGHAT and CDR2 FQDESV (reference sequence). CDR3 nucleotides: TGTGCCAGCAGCTTAGCTGGAGCGGGTCGGACAGATACGCAGTATTTT. Translation: CASSLAGAGRTDTQYF.

The chain joins TRBV5-1 to TRBJ2-7; 8 bases fit TRBD1. This CDR3 spans 14 amino acids. Germline loops: CDR1 SGHRS, CDR2 YFSETQ. Trimming cost V 4 bases and J 2 bases; bases outside gene matches: 5. CDR3 sequence: CASSTTGGTYEQYF. The CDR3 coding sequence is TGCGCCAGCAGCACCACAGGGGGAACCTACGAGCAGTACTTC.

The J gene is TRBJ2-1, the V gene TRBV27, with D uncertain. The CDR3 has 13 residues. Germline V gene data show CDR1 as MNHEY and CDR2 as SMNVEV (reference sequence). V was pared by 3 bases and J by 5 bases, with 8 bases between. CDR3 amino acids: CASSLLADNEQFF. CDR3 nucleotide sequence: TGTGCCAGCAGTTTGTTGGCGGACAATGAGCAGTTCTTC.

The chain is built from TRBV10-3 and TRBJ1-1; D unclear. The CDR3 totals 17 residues. The germline V and J ends were trimmed by 1 base and 0 bases, with 15 bases remaining between them. The germline CDR1 and CDR2 sequences are ENHRY and SYGVKD. CDR3 coding DNA: TGTGCCATCAGTGAGTATTCGGCAGAAACTATGAACACTGAAGCTTTCTTT. Encoded protein: CAISEYSAETMNTEAFF.

The CDR3 region has the DNA TGCAGCGTAGAGGGACAGGGGGCTTGGTTCTTC. Its translation is CSVEGQGAWFF. The genes are TRBV29-1 and TRBJ2-1; 12 bases fit TRBD1. The V gene's germline CDR1 is SQVTM and CDR2 ANQGSEA. J gave up 15 bases and V 6 bases, and 6 bases lay outside the gene matches. The length of the CDR3 is 11 residues.

V usage is TRBV7-9 and J usage is TRBJ2-1, with a possible D match to TRBD1 (6 bases). The germline CDR1 and CDR2 sequences are SEHNR and FQNEAQ (reference sequence). V was cut by 5 bases and J by 8 bases, with 22 bases left in between. This CDR3 region has 16 residues. CDR3 DNA sequence: TGTGCCAGCAGCCCCTCGTGGGGGCCCCAAAGAGATGAGCAGTTCTTC. It specifies CASSPSWGPQRDEQFF.